The present TCR beta chain was sequenced within a study of T-cell reconstitution after alpha-beta-depleted transplantation in children. Unique molecular identifiers were incorporated during preparation of the TCRbeta library. Via MiXCR, TCRdb re-called the PCR reads, giving one row per CDR3 protein. The sample comprises under 450,000 distinct CDR3 sequences, under 20% of which are singletons, and approximately 29% rests with the top ten. V was cut by 2 bases and J by 7 bases, with 24 bases left in between. Germline CDR1 and CDR2: SGHAT and FQNNGV. This CDR3 is built from 17 residues. The chain couples TRBV11-2 to TRBJ2-7; possibly TRBD2 for D (6 bases). The sequence was collected from a boy less than two years old who had a stem cell transplant for Wiskott-Aldrich syndrome, so the T cells may come from the graft donor. Sequenced here: PBMCs, mostly from graft donor cells, sampled 360 days after TCRalphabeta/CD19-depleted stem cell transplant. CDR3 bases: TGTGCCAGCAGCTTATGGGCGGGGACGGAGGCCTTTGGAGAGCAGTACTTC. It encodes CASSLWAGTEAFGEQYF.